This TCR beta chain originates from a study of CD8+ T cells in alopecia areata. cDNA reverse transcribed from extracted RNA served as the sequencing template. Sequencing used immunoSEQ multiplex PCR; TCRdb keeps in-frame clones, though not all of them. Of about 64,000 clones detected, around 46% appear once; the ten largest clones hold roughly 20%. The treatment: oral pan-JAK inhibitor, 5-10 mg twice daily. Deletions cut 4 bases from V and 2 bases from J, with 11 bases between. The germline gives CDR1 SGHTA, CDR2 FQGNSA. This CDR3 is built from 14 residues. The sequence came from a human donor with alopecia areata. Source: CD8+ T cells sorted from blood, taken around week 37, from a patient treated with tofacitinib. The J gene is TRBJ2-5, the V gene TRBV7-2; D not resolved. This CDR3 reads CASSSTLSQETQYF. The CDR3 region has the DNA TGTGCCAGCAGCTCCACCCTATCGCAAGAGACCCAGTACTTC.